This T cell receptor beta chain derives from a study of cytomegalovirus exposure and HLA in healthy donors. Study conclusions and caveats: An analysis was carried out later, and it reportedly showed fewer N-insertions in an Asian-associated ancestry cluster than the 666-donor mean. Most CMV-associated TCR beta chains were later found to appear HLA-restricted.

With respect to this clone: Its antigen is unknown.

Donors counted as nominally healthy when sampled, yet unrecorded immune exposures were likely. 13 Jbeta primers and 60 Vbeta primers were used for the PCR. The method was immunoSEQ multiplex PCR; TCRdb's version includes in-frame clones alone and lacks a portion of them. The table records 99,000 or so clones, 79% of them present only once. Germline lookup yields CDR1 SGHVS and CDR2 FNYEAQ. The V segment lost 2 bases and the J segment 4 bases; nucleotides outside the gene matches: 10. CDR3 length: 16 amino acids. The rearrangement joins TRBV7-6 to TRBJ1-1; TRBD1 matches 7 bases. Sequencing was performed on PBMCs. This clonotype was obtained from a male donor in good health and CMV-seropositive. The CDR3 DNA follows: TGTGCCAGCAGCTTATGGCAAACAGGGGTAGGCACTGAAGCTTTCTTT. It codes for CASSLWQTGVGTEAFF.